These 22 T cell receptor beta chains were sequenced from one sample in a study of cytomegalovirus exposure and HLA in healthy donors. A multiplex PCR was run with 60 Vbeta primers and 13 Jbeta primers. Sequenced by immunoSEQ multiplex PCR; TCRdb stores in-frame clones only, minus some. Of about 170,000 clones in the sample, 85% were seen once. Specimen: PBMCs. The receptors were sampled from a boy under 10 years old in good health and CMV-seronegative.

The gene calls are TRBV4-1 and TRBJ1-6, with a tentative D call TRBD1 (6 bases). V was cut by 4 bases and J by 7 bases, with 20 bases left in between. Germline V CDR1 and CDR2: MGHRA, YSYEKL. CDR3 length equals 17 residues. CDR3: CASSLTGWQYLNSPLHF. The CDR3, as DNA: TGCGCCAGCAGCCTAACAGGGTGGCAATATTTGAATTCACCCCTCCACTTT.

The V and J genes are TRBV27 and TRBJ1-1; a weak D match, TRBD1 (5 bases). The CDR3 runs to 14 residues. With 3 bases removed from V and 7 bases from J, the gap between germline ends came to 15 bases. Looked up from germline, CDR1 is MNHEY and CDR2 is SMNVEV (reference sequence). As DNA, the CDR3 is TGTGCCAGCAGTTTTAGCAGGGTTCAGAATGAAGCTTTCTTT. Its translation: CASSFSRVQNEAFF.

This chain connects TRBV5-6 to TRBJ1-5, with TRBD1 matching over 10 bases. Germline V gene sequence: CDR1 SGHDT, CDR2 YYEEEE. Germline trimming cut 2 bases from V and 6 bases from J; bases unmatched to any gene: 2. The CDR3 extends over 14 amino acids. CDR3 nucleotide sequence: TGTGCCAGCAGCTTAGGGACAGGGGTTCAGCCCCAGCATTTT. As protein: CASSLGTGVQPQHF.

This sequence joins TRBV5-1 and TRBJ2-3; TRBD2 is a possible D gene (6 bases). CDR3 size: 14 residues. Germline CDR1 and CDR2: SGHRS and YFSETQ. V was trimmed by 0 bases and J by 4 bases, leaving 9 bases between them. The CDR3 sequence is CASSLGLEADTQYF. DNA of the CDR3: TGCGCCAGCAGCTTGGGACTAGAGGCAGATACGCAGTATTTT.

The J gene is TRBJ1-4, the V gene TRBV5-6; 7 bases map to TRBD1. Germline V gene lookup returns CDR1 SGHDT and CDR2 YYEEEE. With V trimmed by 7 bases and J by 8 bases, 11 bases remained unmatched. CDR3 length: 14 amino acids. This CDR3 is CASFMEGAREKLFF. CDR3 nucleotides: TGTGCCAGCTTTATGGAGGGGGCGCGGGAAAAACTGTTTTTT.

In regard to this clone: At one end the junction does not follow the germline gene, possibly because of a read error. The rearrangement links TRBV5-1 to TRBJ2-2; D ambiguous. The CDR3 is made up of 21 amino acids. CDR1 is SGHRS and CDR2 is YFSETQ in the germline V gene. CDR3 sequence: CASSLGLTWSPKSENAGELFF. The CDR3 DNA sequence: TGCGCCAGCAGCTTGGGACTGACGTGGAGCCCCAAGTCAGAGAACGCCGGGGAGCTGTTTTTT. The full variable domain, its missing parts supplied by reference TRBV5-1 and TRBJ2-2, is KAGVTQTPRYLIKTRGQQVTLSCSPISGHRSVSWYQQTPGQGLQFLFEYFSETQRNKGNFPGRFSGRQFSNSRSEMNVSTLELGDSALYLCASSLGLTWSPKSENAGELFFGEGSRLTVL.

In its sample, this clone was seen once. V usage is TRBV6-5 and J usage is TRBJ2-5; TRBD1 aligns across 7 bases. This CDR3 region has 13 residues. V lost 6 bases to trimming and J lost 3 bases; unmatched junction nucleotides: 4. CDR1 is MNHEY and CDR2 is SVGAGI in the germline V gene. This CDR3 is CASREDREETQYF. The CDR3 coding sequence is TGTGCCAGCAGGGAAGACAGGGAAGAGACCCAGTACTTC.

This clone appeared a single time. The chain carries TRBV28 and TRBJ2-1; the D gene is possibly TRBD2 (6 bases). This CDR3 is built from 15 residues. Germline V gene lookup returns CDR1 MDHEN and CDR2 SYDVKM. V lost 4 bases, J lost 0 bases, and 10 bases lay in between. CDR3 in amino acids: CASSWDGGSYNEQFF. The CDR3 region has the DNA TGTGCCAGCAGTTGGGACGGGGGCTCCTACAATGAGCAGTTCTTC.

The V and J genes are TRBV28 and TRBJ2-3, with a possible D match to TRBD1 (6 bases). The CDR3 runs 16 residues. Germline-derived CDR1 and CDR2 are MDHEN and SYDVKM. The V end lost 3 bases, the J end lost 3 bases, and 16 bases lay between the germline ends. The CDR3 loop reads CASSFPDRPLTDTQYF. The CDR3 nucleotides read TGTGCCAGCAGTTTCCCCGACAGGCCTCTTACAGATACGCAGTATTTT.

V is TRBV5-6 and J is TRBJ2-1; 8 positions match TRBD1. Germline V gives CDR1 SGHDT, CDR2 YYEEEE. The V and J ends lost 0 bases and 6 bases, in that order; junction bases with no gene match: 5. The CDR3 totals 15 residues. CDR3 residues: CASSLGRGHFNEQFF. In nucleotides, the CDR3 is TGTGCCAGCAGCTTGGGCAGGGGGCATTTCAATGAGCAGTTCTTC.

The chain joins TRBV27 to TRBJ2-5; the D gene is possibly TRBD2 (6 bases). This CDR3 comprises 14 residues. V lost 7 bases and J 2 bases, leaving 14 bases between the germline ends. Germline V gives CDR1 MNHEY, CDR2 SMNVEV (reference sequence). In DNA form, the CDR3 reads TGTGCCAGCACGGATACCGCGGGGCAAGAGACCCAGTACTTC. It translates to CASTDTAGQETQYF.

The CDR3 DNA reads as TGCAGCGCTGGGACAGGTTCTAACTATGGCTACACCTTC. Amino acids: CSAGTGSNYGYTF. The chain employs TRBV29-1 and TRBJ1-2; 8 bases match TRBD1. Trimming took 7 bases from V and 0 from J; bases not matched to a gene: 4. From germline, CDR1 is SQVTM and CDR2 ANQGSEA. The CDR3 is 13 amino acids.

The chain recombines TRBV6-6 with TRBJ2-3; D might be TRBD2 (6 bases). Germline V lookup: CDR1 MNHNY, CDR2 SVGAGI (reference sequence). V was clipped by 5 bases and J by 6 bases, with 9 bases between them. CDR3 length: 12 amino acids. In nucleotides, the CDR3 is TGTGCCAGCAGTCGTGGGGGGGATACGCAGTATTTT. Translating it yields CASSRGGDTQYF.

This clone was seen once. This chain links TRBV7-3 with TRBJ2-7, with TRBD1 matching over 7 bases. The V and J ends lost 5 bases and 2 bases, in that order; junction bases with no gene match: 9. Germline loops: CDR1 SGHTA, CDR2 FQGTGA. This CDR3 contains 15 residues. CDR3: CASSLDRASPYEQYF. The CDR3 DNA reads TGTGCCAGCAGCCTAGACAGGGCGTCCCCCTACGAGCAGTACTTC.

This sequence joins TRBV6-5 and TRBJ2-2; weak D call: TRBD2 (5 bases). V was trimmed by 8 bases and J by 5 bases, leaving 18 bases between them. This CDR3 contains 15 residues. From germline, CDR1 is MNHEY and CDR2 SVGAGI. CDR3 protein: CASLPRRTGTGELFF. As DNA, the CDR3 is TGTGCCAGCCTCCCCCGGCGGACTGGGACCGGGGAGCTGTTTTTT.

A remark on this clone: Different DNA sequences within this sample yield the same CDR3. V usage is TRBV27 and J usage is TRBJ2-2; D may be TRBD2 (6 bases). Trimming left V 0 bases short and J 5 bases short, with 7 bases between. The CDR3 loop spans 14 amino acids. Germline assignment: CDR1 MNHEY and CDR2 SMNVEV (reference sequence). The CDR3 loop reads CASSLSGGTGELFF. The CDR3 nucleotides read TGTGCCAGCAGTTTATCTGGGGGGACCGGGGAGCTGTTTTTT.

The gene calls are TRBV6-1 and TRBJ1-1; D not resolved. From germline, CDR1 is MNHNS and CDR2 SASEGT. The V gene lost 5 bases and the J gene lost 6 bases, with 7 bases spanning the gap. The CDR3 contains 11 residues. The CDR3 region has the DNA TGTGCCAGCAGTTCGTACTCTGAAGCTTTCTTT. Translation gives CASSSYSEAFF.

J is TRBJ1-3 and V is TRBV19; 7 nucleotides match TRBD1. The junction had 7 bases not matched to a gene; V was cut back by 5 bases and J by 0 bases. The CDR3 covers 16 residues. CDR1 is LNHDA, CDR2 SQIVND, per germline (reference sequence). This chain's CDR3 is CASSPGQSDSGNTIYF. The DNA of the CDR3 is TGTGCCAGTAGTCCGGGACAGTCCGACTCTGGAAACACCATATATTTT.

J is TRBJ1-1 and V is TRBV5-6, with 9 bases identical to TRBD1. The CDR3 covers 15 residues. V shed 4 bases and J 4 bases; nucleotides not matched to a gene: 8. Germline CDR1 and CDR2: SGHDT and YYEEEE. CDR3 bases: TGTGCCAGCAGCCGGGCTGGACAGGGGCCCACTGAAGCTTTCTTT. Translating it yields CASSRAGQGPTEAFF.

This chain links TRBV9 with TRBJ2-5; 11 bases are shared with TRBD1. Germline lookup yields CDR1 SGDLS and CDR2 YYNGEE. After removal of 3 bases from V and 4 bases from J, the junction contained 8 bases not matched to a gene. This CDR3 contains 16 residues. CDR3 nucleotide sequence: TGTGCCAGCAGCGCCGGCGCGGGACAGGGGGGAGAGACCCAGTACTTC. This codes for CASSAGAGQGGETQYF.

The chain carries TRBV7-9 and TRBJ1-1, with TRBD1 identical over 9 bases. The junction had 4 bases not matched to a gene; V was cut back by 5 bases and J by 3 bases. Germline values: CDR1 SEHNR, CDR2 FQNEAQ (reference sequence). The CDR3 runs 14 residues. The CDR3, as DNA: TGTGCCAGCAGCGTCCGGGACAGGGACACTGAAGCTTTCTTT. It is translated as CASSVRDRDTEAFF.

This sequence joins TRBV19 and TRBJ2-7, with 10 nucleotides matching TRBD1. This CDR3 contains 16 residues. V gave up 5 bases and J gave up 2 bases; unmatched junction bases: 9. Germline lookup yields CDR1 LNHDA and CDR2 SQIVND (reference sequence). CDR3 in DNA: TGTGCCAGTAGTCCGAGGGACAGGGGATCCCCCTACGAGCAGTACTTC. Its translation is CASSPRDRGSPYEQYF.